This TCR beta chain appears in the sequencing data of a study of blood T cell repertoires in COVID-19. As originally analysed: Reference gene primer amplification gave nucleated cell count estimates. The assay was immunoSEQ multiplex PCR, and TCRdb's table has in-frame clones only and misses some. For V, J and clone size, that table is used; D and trimming come from the DNA. Of about 56,000 clones listed, approximately 84% were seen once; the top ten hold roughly a sixth. This clone was seen a handful of times. V gave up 4 bases and J gave up 7 bases, with 8 bases separating them. This CDR3 has 12 amino acids. Germline assignment: CDR1 SNHLY and CDR2 FYNNEI.

The sequencing sample was made of peripheral blood. The gene calls are TRBV2 and TRBJ1-5; D is ambiguous. This TCR was recovered from a man in his fifties or sixties with COVID-19, enrolled during active disease. CDR3 nucleotide sequence: TGTGCCAGCAGTGGAGTCGGGCAGCCCCAGCATTTT. Translating gives CASSGVGQPQHF.